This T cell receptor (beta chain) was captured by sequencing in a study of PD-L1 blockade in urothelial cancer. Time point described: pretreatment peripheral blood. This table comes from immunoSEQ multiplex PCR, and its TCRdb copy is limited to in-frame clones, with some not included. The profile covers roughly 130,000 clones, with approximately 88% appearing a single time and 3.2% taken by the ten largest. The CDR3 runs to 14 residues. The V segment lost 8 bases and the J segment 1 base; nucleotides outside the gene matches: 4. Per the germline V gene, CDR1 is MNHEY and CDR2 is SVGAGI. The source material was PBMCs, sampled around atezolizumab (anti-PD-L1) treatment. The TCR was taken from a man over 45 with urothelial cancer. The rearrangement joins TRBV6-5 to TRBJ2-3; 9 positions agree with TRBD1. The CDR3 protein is CASGRDRGTDTQYF. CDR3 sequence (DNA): TGTGCCAGCGGCCGGGACAGGGGCACAGATACGCAGTATTTT.